Presented here are 28 T cell receptor beta chains from one specimen sequenced in a study of blood T cell repertoires in COVID-19. Generated by immunoSEQ multiplex PCR, the TCRdb table keeps only in-frame clones and is missing some. The data show about 190,000 clones, more than 70% seen once. The sample comprised peripheral blood. All receptors come from a woman older than 75 with active or convalescent COVID-19.

This rearrangement joins TRBV7-2 to TRBJ2-7, with D tentatively TRBD1 (5 bases). V was clipped by 5 bases and J by 7 bases, with 12 bases between them. CDR3 length: 12 amino acids. Germline assignment: CDR1 SGHTA and CDR2 FQGNSA. The CDR3 DNA is TGTGCCAGCAGCCTTAGACAGAGAGAGCAGTACTTC. It yields the protein CASSLRQREQYF.

This sequence joins TRBV15 and TRBJ1-3, with TRBD1 identical over 8 bases. V shed 0 bases, J shed 4 bases, and the junction held 5 bases outside the gene matches. This CDR3 has 16 residues. Per germline, CDR1 LNHNV and CDR2 YYDKDF (reference sequence). CDR3 protein: CATSRDRSGGGNTIYF. Written as DNA, the CDR3 is TGTGCCACCAGCAGAGATAGATCAGGGGGCGGAAACACCATATATTTT. The full variable domain, completed using reference TRBV15 and TRBJ1-3, is DAMVIQNPRYQVTQFGKPVTLSCSQTLNHNVMYWYQQKSSQAPKLLFHYYDKDFNNEADTPDNFQSRRPNTSFCFLDIRSPGLGDTAMYLCATSRDRSGGGNTIYFGEGSWLTVV.

The CDR3 reads CSVGGDTIYF. In nucleotides, the CDR3 is TGCAGCGTTGGCGGTGACACCATATATTTT. The J gene is TRBJ1-3, the V gene TRBV29-1, with unresolved D. From germline, CDR1 is SQVTM and CDR2 ANQGSEA. There are 10 residues in the CDR3. V was pared by 4 bases and J by 8 bases, with 6 bases between.

V and J are TRBV7-2 and TRBJ2-1, with 8 nucleotides matching TRBD2. CDR3 length: 14 residues. V was clipped by 1 base and J by 9 bases; unmatched bases: 5. Germline values: CDR1 SGHTA, CDR2 FQGNSA. The CDR3 bases are TGTGCCAGCAGCTTAGGCTCGGCGGGGGGTGAGCAGTTCTTC. Protein sequence: CASSLGSAGGEQFF.

The V call is TRBV27, the J call TRBJ1-5; tentatively, D is TRBD1 (5 bases). Germline assignment: CDR1 MNHEY and CDR2 SMNVEV (reference sequence). CDR3 size: 16 residues. V was pared by 6 bases and J by 4 bases, with 19 bases between. In DNA, the CDR3 is TGTGCCAGCAGCCGCACTCTAGACAGCCTAAATCAGCCCCAGCATTTT. It codes for CASSRTLDSLNQPQHF.

The V and J genes are TRBV28 and TRBJ1-2; D is ambiguous. CDR1 and CDR2 from the germline V gene are MDHEN and SYDVKM. CDR3 length: 13 residues. V was trimmed by 9 bases and J by 2 bases, leaving 13 bases between them. The CDR3 protein is CASLLDTNYGYTF. CDR3 DNA: TGTGCCAGTTTACTAGACACCAACTATGGCTACACCTTC.

This clone was recorded only once. The chain combines TRBV19 with TRBJ1-1; D is possibly TRBD1 (6 bases). Germline loops: CDR1 LNHDA, CDR2 SQIVND (reference sequence). The CDR3 length is 12 residues. The V end was cut by 2 bases, the J end by 11 bases, with 12 bases between. CDR3 sequence (DNA): TGTGCCAGTAGTATATCCCCAGGGGTGGCTTTCTTT. Residues: CASSISPGVAFF.

This clone has a handful of counts. The chain combines TRBV5-1 with TRBJ2-5, with 10 nucleotides matching TRBD2. Germline CDR1 SGHRS, CDR2 YFSETQ. Unmatched junction bases numbered 4, after V lost 0 bases and J lost 2 bases. The CDR3 totals 16 residues. The CDR3 spells CASSLGPAGGQETQYF. CDR3 coding DNA: TGCGCCAGCAGCTTGGGTCCAGCGGGGGGGCAAGAGACCCAGTACTTC.

The gene calls are TRBV18 and TRBJ2-3, with a weak D call TRBD1 (6 bases). Trimming removed 2 bases at V and 2 bases at J, with 17 bases between. CDR3 size: 17 residues. Germline-derived CDR1 and CDR2 are KGHSH and LQKENI. The CDR3 region is CASSPSKAGVDTDTQYF. For the CDR3, the DNA is TGTGCCAGCTCACCAAGTAAGGCAGGGGTGGACACAGATACGCAGTATTTT.

Written as DNA, the CDR3 is TGTGCCAGCAGTTCCATGACATACACAACGGGGGAGCAGTACTTC. Translating gives CASSSMTYTTGEQYF. The genes are TRBV28 and TRBJ2-7; perhaps TRBD2 as D (5 bases). The germline V and J ends were trimmed by 4 bases and 7 bases, with 20 bases remaining between them. In germline, CDR1 is MDHEN, CDR2 SYDVKM. The CDR3 runs 15 residues.

This clone was detected a few times. This CDR3 reads CASSSFDRNTEAFF. CDR3 coding DNA: TGCGCCAGCAGCTCCTTTGACAGAAACACTGAAGCTTTCTTT. This chain links TRBV5-1 with TRBJ1-1; perhaps TRBD1 as D (5 bases). Trimming stripped 3 bases from V and 2 bases from J, with 11 bases between. There are 14 residues in the CDR3. Germline V gene lookup returns CDR1 SGHRS and CDR2 YFSETQ.

For the CDR3, the DNA is TGCGCCAGCAGCCGACAGACAGACCCCTCCTACGAGCAGTACTTC. Protein: CASSRQTDPSYEQYF. This chain uses TRBV4-3 with TRBJ2-7; possible D gene TRBD1, 5 bases. Trimming pared 4 bases from V and 0 bases from J, leaving 13 bases between. This CDR3 region has 15 residues. The germline gives CDR1 LGHNA, CDR2 YSLEER.

V is TRBV2 and J is TRBJ1-1; 9 bases agree with TRBD1. In germline, CDR1 is SNHLY, CDR2 FYNNEI. The trim removed 10 bases at V and 1 base at J, leaving 10 bases unmatched. This CDR3 has 15 residues. The CDR3 region is CAKNPGQGRNTEAFF. CDR3 DNA: TGTGCCAAGAACCCGGGACAGGGTCGGAACACTGAAGCTTTCTTT.

The chain recombines TRBV18 with TRBJ2-7; the match to TRBD1 covers 7 bases. Trimming cost V 2 bases and J 3 bases; bases outside gene matches: 4. The length of the CDR3 is 14 residues. CDR1 and CDR2 from the germline V gene are KGHSH and LQKENI. CDR3 loop: CASSPRQGFYEQYF. The DNA of the CDR3 is TGTGCCAGCTCACCAAGACAGGGCTTCTACGAGCAGTACTTC.

The CDR3 bases are TGTGCCAGCAGCCCTAGCGGGGGGGCTTCAGATACGCAGTATTTT. Residues: CASSPSGGASDTQYF. V gene TRBV3-1 (or the pseudogene TRBV3-2) combines with J gene TRBJ2-3; 12 nucleotides align to TRBD2. This CDR3 comprises 15 residues. Germline V lookup: CDR1 LGHDT, CDR2 YNNKEL (reference sequence). Trimming at V came to 4 bases and at J to 4 bases, leaving 3 bases not matched to a gene.

V and J are TRBV2 and TRBJ2-5, with D perhaps TRBD2 (5 bases). Trimming left V 5 bases short and J 4 bases short, with 14 bases between. The CDR3 consists of 14 residues. The germline V gene encodes CDR1 SNHLY and CDR2 FYNNEI. This CDR3 reads CASSLSTRGETQYF. The CDR3 DNA sequence: TGTGCCAGCAGTTTATCTACCCGGGGAGAGACCCAGTACTTC.

The V and J genes are TRBV5-4 and TRBJ2-3, with 8 nucleotides matching TRBD1. There are 16 residues in the CDR3. Germline V gene lookup returns CDR1 SGHNT and CDR2 YYREEE (reference sequence). The V and J ends lost 0 bases and 6 bases, in that order; junction bases with no gene match: 9. CDR3 bases: TGTGCCAGCAGCTTGGGGGGTGCAGGGGGCCAGGATACGCAGTATTTT. Translation: CASSLGGAGGQDTQYF.

The CDR3, as DNA: TGTGCCAGTAGTCCAGATAACTATGGCTACACCTTC. It codes for CASSPDNYGYTF. The V call is TRBV19, the J call TRBJ1-2; D gene uncertain. The V end was cut by 5 bases, the J end by 1 base, with 5 bases between. Germline CDR1 is LNHDA and CDR2 is SQIVND (reference sequence). CDR3 length: 12 residues.

This clone appeared a single time. The chain is built from TRBV29-1 and TRBJ2-1, with 10 bases identical to TRBD1. With 8 bases clipped from V and 12 bases from J, the junction kept 19 bases outside the gene matches. CDR1 and CDR2 (germline): SQVTM, ANQGSEA. This CDR3 comprises 15 residues. The CDR3 region has the DNA TGCAGCATTCGGGACAGGGGTCAAATGGCCCCTCGGCAGTTCTTC. This gives the protein CSIRDRGQMAPRQFF.

The rearrangement links TRBV6-2 or TRBV6-3 to TRBJ1-2; possible D gene TRBD1, 6 bases. This CDR3 has 15 residues. Between the trimmed V and J ends, which lost 5 bases and 6 bases, there was a span of 19 bases. Germline-derived CDR1 and CDR2 are MNHEY and SVGEGT. The CDR3 DNA sequence: TGTGCCAGCAGTCCCCCGCGGGGGCGGGGTGATGGCTACACCTTC. Residues: CASSPPRGRGDGYTF.

Details on this clone: Other nucleotide sequences from this sample produce the same CDR3. This chain links TRBV9 with TRBJ1-3, with TRBD1 as a possible D gene (5 bases). The CDR3 runs 15 residues. Germline-derived CDR1 and CDR2 are SGDLS and YYNGEE. Trimming removed 2 bases from V and 6 bases from J, with 15 bases in between. The CDR3 sequence is CASSVGQGTLNTIYF. The CDR3 DNA sequence: TGTGCCAGCAGCGTTGGGCAGGGAACATTAAACACCATATATTTT.

This rearrangement joins TRBV19 to TRBJ1-4; no definite D call. The CDR3 totals 15 residues. V was trimmed by 6 bases and J by 7 bases, leaving 18 bases between them. From germline, CDR1 is LNHDA and CDR2 SQIVND (reference sequence). DNA of the CDR3: TGTGCCAGTAGCCCCAAAGTGCTTAGGAGTGAAAAACTGTTTTTT. Protein sequence: CASSPKVLRSEKLFF.

J is TRBJ1-5 and V is TRBV18, with a possible D match to TRBD1 (6 bases). Trimming removed 6 bases from V and 7 bases from J, with 13 bases in between. This CDR3 comprises 13 residues. Germline CDR1 KGHSH, CDR2 LQKENI. DNA of the CDR3: TGTGCCAGCTCGTCAGGGGTTAGACAGCCCCAGCATTTT. Encoded protein: CASSSGVRQPQHF.

The rearrangement joins TRBV2 to TRBJ2-2; tentative D call: TRBD2 (6 bases). This CDR3 has 14 amino acids. Germline CDR1 is SNHLY and CDR2 is FYNNEI. V lost 2 bases and J lost 5, with 9 bases in between. The CDR3 region is CASSEYGGTGELFF. The CDR3 coding sequence is TGTGCCAGCAGTGAATACGGGGGAACCGGGGAGCTGTTTTTT. The full variable domain, rest sourced from reference TRBV2 and TRBJ2-2, is EPEVTQTPSHQVTQMGQEVILRCVPISNHLYFYWYRQILGQKVEFLVSFYNNEISEKSEIFDDQFSVERPDGSNFTLKIRSTKLEDSAMYFCASSEYGGTGELFFGEGSRLTVL.

The chain recombines TRBV10-3 with TRBJ1-1, with D hard to call. Deletions cut 1 base from V and 0 bases from J, with 6 bases between. The CDR3 contains 14 residues. CDR1 and CDR2 (germline): ENHRY, SYGVKD. CDR3 sequence: CAISELLMNTEAFF. In DNA, the CDR3 is TGTGCCATCAGTGAGTTACTTATGAACACTGAAGCTTTCTTT.

This clone was counted once. The gene calls are TRBV24-1 and TRBJ2-6; possibly TRBD1 for D (6 bases). From germline, CDR1 is KGHDR and CDR2 SFDVKD. This CDR3 is 17 amino acids long. Trimming cost V 3 bases and J 0 bases, with 11 bases left between them. Here the CDR3 reads CATSDETGSSGANVLTF. The CDR3 DNA reads as TGTGCCACCAGTGATGAAACAGGGAGCTCTGGGGCCAACGTCCTGACTTTC.

The chain joins TRBV27 to TRBJ2-7; D is unresolved. The V and J ends lost 0 bases and 1 base respectively, with 19 bases between them. Germline V gene lookup returns CDR1 MNHEY and CDR2 SMNVEV (reference sequence). CDR3 size: 18 residues. The CDR3 loop is CASSLSPKFYVESYEQYF. The CDR3 region has the DNA TGTGCCAGCAGTTTATCGCCGAAATTTTATGTCGAGTCCTACGAGCAGTACTTC.

The chain employs TRBV18 and TRBJ1-1; TRBD1 agrees at 7 bases. Germline CDR1 is KGHSH and CDR2 is LQKENI. CDR3 length: 14 residues. V dropped 6 bases and J dropped 1; count of bases not matched to a gene: 5. CDR3 loop: CASSEGAANTEAFF. CDR3 bases: TGTGCCAGCTCTGAGGGGGCCGCGAACACTGAAGCTTTCTTT.